The 27 T cell receptor beta chains below all came from one sample that was sequenced in a study of T cell responses to AZD1222 COVID-19 vaccine. TCRdb's copy holds only in-frame clones and misses some; the assay was immunoSEQ multiplex PCR. Counted here are over 150,000 clones, approximately 92% occurring once; the ten biggest clones make up 0.8% to 1.3%. The source material was peripheral blood, sampled 28 days after the second dose of the MenACWY control vaccine. These receptors were taken from an adult who received the MenACWY meningococcal vaccine as a control.

This clone was picked up one time. J is TRBJ2-3 and V is TRBV19; 11 bases map to TRBD2. Trimming removed 3 bases from V and 0 bases from J; junction bases left unmatched: 11. CDR3 size: 19 residues. The germline V gene has CDR1 LNHDA and CDR2 SQIVND (reference sequence). The CDR3 nucleotides read TGTGCCAGTAGTATCGAGGGGCTAGCGGGGGGTACTAGCACAGATACGCAGTATTTT. It codes for CASSIEGLAGGTSTDTQYF.

This chain uses TRBV27 with TRBJ1-4; the D gene is possibly TRBD1 (6 bases). Trimming left V 10 bases short and J 8 bases short, with 20 bases between. CDR3 size: 14 residues. Germline assignment: CDR1 MNHEY and CDR2 SMNVEV (reference sequence). For the CDR3, the DNA is TGTGCCACCAAACCCGGCACAGGGTTGGAAAAACTGTTTTTT. Translated: CATKPGTGLEKLFF.

This rearrangement joins TRBV11-2 to TRBJ1-4; 8 bases align to TRBD1. This CDR3 has 14 residues. V was clipped by 5 bases and J by 10 bases; unmatched bases: 9. Germline CDR1 reads SGHAT; CDR2 reads FQNNGV. The DNA for the CDR3 is TGTGCCAGCAGCCCCCGGGACAGGACGGGAAAACTGTTTTTT. This encodes CASSPRDRTGKLFF.

The V call is TRBV20-1, the J call TRBJ1-2; unclear D gene. The CDR3 is made up of 10 amino acids. The V end was cut by 1 base, the J end by 6 bases, with 3 bases between. Per germline, CDR1 DFQATT and CDR2 SNEGSKA (reference sequence). Here the CDR3 reads CSARGDGYTF. Written as DNA, the CDR3 is TGCAGTGCTAGAGGGGATGGCTACACCTTC.

This clone appeared a single time. The chain carries TRBV21-1 and TRBJ2-7. TRBV21-1 is assigned pseudogene status. This CDR3 is 12 amino acids long. The CDR3 DNA is TGTGCCAGCAGCCTCGACCCCTTCGAGCAGTACTTC. Amino acid sequence: CASSLDPFEQYF.

The CDR3 DNA reads as TGTGCCAGCAGACATGGGGAGGATTCACCCCTCCACTTT. The encoded protein is CASRHGEDSPLHF. The rearrangement uses TRBV12-3 or TRBV12-4 and TRBJ1-6; D gene ambiguous. V was pared by 6 bases and J by 8 bases, with 11 bases between. The CDR3 totals 13 residues.

The V call is TRBV5-4, the J call TRBJ1-4, with D perhaps TRBD1 (6 bases). This CDR3 has 16 residues. V was cut by 3 bases and J by 0 bases, with 12 bases left in between. Germline V gene data show CDR1 as SGHNT and CDR2 as YYREEE (reference sequence). CDR3 amino acids: CASSSLPGATNEKLFF. The DNA of the CDR3 is TGTGCCAGCAGCTCGCTGCCAGGGGCAACTAATGAAAAACTGTTTTTT. Variable domain in full (rest from reference TRBV5-4 and TRBJ1-4): ETGVTQSPTHLIKTRGQQVTLRCSSQSGHNTVSWYQQALGQGPQFIFQYYREEENGRGNFPPRFSGLQFPNYSSELNVNALELDDSALYLCASSSLPGATNEKLFFGSGTQLSVL.

This clone was counted only a few times. The gene calls are TRBV6-2 or TRBV6-3 and TRBJ1-5; 10 bases match TRBD1. The CDR3 loop spans 18 amino acids. The germline CDR1 and CDR2 sequences are MNHEY and SVGEGT. Trimming cost V 6 bases and J 0 bases; bases outside gene matches: 11. The CDR3 here is CASSYPGQGHYSNQPQHF. The CDR3 DNA follows: TGTGCCAGCAGCTATCCGGGACAGGGGCATTATAGCAATCAGCCCCAGCATTTT.

The CDR3 spells CANPWGGTVNYGYTF. The CDR3 coding sequence is TGTGCCAACCCCTGGGGAGGAACCGTAAACTATGGCTACACCTTC. The genes are TRBV6-5 and TRBJ1-2, with D unclear. This CDR3 region has 15 residues. V was trimmed by 10 bases and J by 2 bases, leaving 20 bases between them. Germline values: CDR1 MNHEY, CDR2 SVGAGI.

This clone was found once. V and J are TRBV6-5 and TRBJ2-2; D could derive from TRBD1 or TRBD2 (5 bases each). V gave up 6 bases and J gave up 2 bases, with 10 bases separating them. Per the germline V gene, CDR1 is MNHEY and CDR2 is SVGAGI. The CDR3 covers 14 residues. The CDR3 protein is CASRGTRNTGELFF. DNA for the CDR3: TGTGCCAGCAGGGGGACGCGAAACACCGGGGAGCTGTTTTTT.

This clone was counted only a few times. The rearrangement joins TRBV6-5 to TRBJ2-1; D may be TRBD2 (5 bases). Trimming cost V 8 bases and J 5 bases, with 16 bases left between them. Germline assignment: CDR1 MNHEY and CDR2 SVGAGI. The CDR3 length is 14 residues. The CDR3 sequence: CASSRTLDHNEQFF. DNA for the CDR3: TGTGCCAGCTCACGGACTCTGGACCACAATGAGCAGTTCTTC.

This clone was seen once. J is TRBJ1-5 and V is TRBV30; D gene uncertain. V dropped 2 bases and J dropped 5 bases, with 10 bases sitting between them. The CDR3 runs 13 residues. Germline V CDR1 and CDR2: GTSNPN, SVGIG (reference sequence). The CDR3 bases are TGTGCCTGGAGTTTGCCCGTCCATCAGCCCCAGCATTTT. Translating it yields CAWSLPVHQPQHF.

In this sample, this clone turned up once. The V call is TRBV5-1, the J call TRBJ1-4; the D gene is possibly TRBD1 (5 bases). V lost 1 base to trimming and J lost 8 bases, with 9 bases between them. The CDR3 spans 13 residues. The V gene's germline CDR1 is SGHRS and CDR2 YFSETQ. The chain's CDR3 is CASSLSGYEKLFF. CDR3 DNA sequence: TGCGCCAGCAGCTTGTCAGGGTACGAAAAACTGTTTTTT.

The J gene is TRBJ1-1, the V gene TRBV9, with D unresolved. The germline V gene has CDR1 SGDLS and CDR2 YYNGEE. The CDR3 loop spans 13 amino acids. Trimming pared 0 bases from V and 3 bases from J, leaving 6 bases between. CDR3 in DNA: TGTGCCAGCAGCGTAGTGCCAGACACTGAAGCTTTCTTT. It yields the protein CASSVVPDTEAFF.

The chain recombines TRBV7-2 with TRBJ2-1, with TRBD1 matching over 8 bases. This CDR3 contains 15 residues. Germline values: CDR1 SGHTA, CDR2 FQGNSA. The junction had 10 bases not matched to a gene; V was cut back by 6 bases and J by 6 bases. The CDR3 loop reads CASRRPGTGFNEQFF. The CDR3 coding sequence is TGTGCCAGCAGGCGTCCCGGGACAGGTTTCAATGAGCAGTTCTTC. The whole variable domain, filled in from reference TRBV7-2 and TRBJ2-1, reads GAGVSQSPSNKVTEKGKDVELRCDPISGHTALYWYRQSLGQGLEFLIYFQGNSAPDKSGLPSDRFSAERTGGSVSTLTIQRTQQEDSAVYLCASRRPGTGFNEQFFGPGTRLTVL.

The chain is built from TRBV2 and TRBJ1-1; D is undetermined. The germline gives CDR1 SNHLY, CDR2 FYNNEI. CDR3 size: 13 residues. V dropped 4 bases and J dropped 0 bases, with 6 bases sitting between them. The CDR3 loop is CASSVEVNTEAFF. As DNA, the CDR3 is TGTGCCAGCAGTGTGGAAGTGAACACTGAAGCTTTCTTT.

CDR3 protein: CASSFLGGARETQYF. DNA of the CDR3: TGTGCCAGCAGCTTTCTCGGGGGGGCCAGAGAGACCCAGTACTTC. The genes are TRBV7-9 and TRBJ2-5; 8 bases are shared with TRBD2. The CDR3 has 15 amino acids. Per the germline V gene, CDR1 is SEHNR and CDR2 is FQNEAQ (reference sequence). V shed 3 bases, J shed 4 bases, and the junction held 7 bases outside the gene matches.

The rearrangement links TRBV5-1 to TRBJ2-5; D is uncertain. Germline V gives CDR1 SGHRS, CDR2 YFSETQ. The CDR3 covers 14 residues. With 4 bases removed from V and 1 base from J, the gap between germline ends came to 11 bases. DNA of the CDR3: TGCGCCAGCAGCGAAGGGCCTACCCAAGAGACCCAGTACTTC. Protein product: CASSEGPTQETQYF. The full variable domain, its missing parts supplied by reference TRBV5-1 and TRBJ2-5, is KAGVTQTPRYLIKTRGQQVTLSCSPISGHRSVSWYQQTPGQGLQFLFEYFSETQRNKGNFPGRFSGRQFSNSRSEMNVSTLELGDSALYLCASSEGPTQETQYFGPGTRLLVL.

This chain uses TRBV10-3 with TRBJ1-1; TRBD1 aligns across 7 bases. With V trimmed by 0 bases and J by 4 bases, 2 bases remained unmatched. The CDR3 spans 14 residues. CDR1 is ENHRY and CDR2 is SYGVKD in the germline V gene. The CDR3, as DNA: TGTGCCATCAGTGAGTCGACAGGGTTCACTGAAGCTTTCTTT. This sequence encodes CAISESTGFTEAFF.

This clone was detected once. The rearrangement joins TRBV2 to TRBJ1-1; D call uncertain. V lost 7 bases and J 4 bases, leaving 16 bases between the germline ends. The CDR3 loop spans 14 amino acids. The germline CDR1 and CDR2 sequences are SNHLY and FYNNEI. CDR3 residues: CASIEGRPITEAFF. The CDR3 DNA is TGTGCCAGCATCGAAGGGCGTCCTATCACTGAAGCTTTCTTT.

This rearrangement joins TRBV5-4 to TRBJ2-5; TRBD1 might be the D (6 bases). The CDR3 is made up of 14 amino acids. Germline lookup yields CDR1 SGHNT and CDR2 YYREEE (reference sequence). Trimming removed 4 bases at V and 5 bases at J, with 15 bases between. CDR3 residues: CASSVPGALETQYF. The CDR3 bases are TGTGCCAGCAGCGTCCCAGGGGCCCTGGAGACCCAGTACTTC. Drawing the rest from reference TRBV5-4 and TRBJ2-5, the complete variable domain is ETGVTQSPTHLIKTRGQQVTLRCSSQSGHNTVSWYQQALGQGPQFIFQYYREEENGRGNFPPRFSGLQFPNYSSELNVNALELDDSALYLCASSVPGALETQYFGPGTRLLVL.

The chain carries TRBV7-2 and TRBJ2-2, with no clear D. CDR1 and CDR2 from the germline V gene are SGHTA and FQGNSA. Trimming took off 5 bases at V and 2 bases at J, with 6 bases between the two ends. This CDR3 comprises 13 residues. The CDR3 is CASSQLNTGELFF. The CDR3 DNA reads TGTGCCAGCAGCCAACTCAACACCGGGGAGCTGTTTTTT. The full variable domain, its missing parts supplied by reference TRBV7-2 and TRBJ2-2, is GAGVSQSPSNKVTEKGKDVELRCDPISGHTALYWYRQSLGQGLEFLIYFQGNSAPDKSGLPSDRFSAERTGGSVSTLTIQRTQQEDSAVYLCASSQLNTGELFFGEGSRLTVL.

This clone was picked up one time. The rearrangement joins TRBV28 to TRBJ1-5; no firm D call. Germline V CDR1 and CDR2: MDHEN, SYDVKM. The length of the CDR3 is 12 residues. Trimming stripped 2 bases from V and 9 bases from J, with 8 bases between. The CDR3 DNA reads as TGTGCCAGCAGTTTACCAGGTTGGCCCCAGCATTTT. Translated: CASSLPGWPQHF.

The V call is TRBV11-2, the J call TRBJ2-7; the match to TRBD1 covers 9 bases. Germline CDR1 and CDR2: SGHAT and FQNNGV. The CDR3 loop spans 15 amino acids. V lost 5 bases, J lost 4 bases, and 9 bases stayed unmatched. CDR3 nucleotide sequence: TGTGCCAGCAGCCCGGGGACAGGGCTTTCATACGAGCAGTACTTC. This sequence encodes CASSPGTGLSYEQYF.

This chain links TRBV30 with TRBJ1-1; D ambiguous. Germline loops: CDR1 GTSNPN, CDR2 SVGIG (reference sequence). The CDR3 has 15 residues. V gave up 3 bases and J gave up 1 base, with 15 bases separating them. The CDR3 DNA is TGTGCCTGGAGGGCTCGGAACACCCGGAACACTGAAGCTTTCTTT. Amino acid sequence: CAWRARNTRNTEAFF.

Only one count was recorded for this clone. The CDR3 nucleotides read TGTGCCAGTAGTATAGGGCAGAATGGCCACGAGCAGTACTTC. The encoded protein is CASSIGQNGHEQYF. The rearrangement links TRBV19 to TRBJ2-7, with D unclear. The V and J ends lost 1 base and 5 bases respectively, with 12 bases between them. Germline V CDR1 and CDR2: LNHDA, SQIVND (reference sequence). The CDR3 contains 14 residues.

CDR3 in amino acids: CAWSVGTGGEKLFF. The DNA of the CDR3 is TGTGCCTGGAGTGTCGGGACAGGGGGCGAAAAACTGTTTTTT. The chain couples TRBV30 to TRBJ1-4; TRBD1 agrees at 12 bases. Germline V CDR1 and CDR2: GTSNPN, SVGIG (reference sequence). This CDR3 is built from 14 residues. V trimming: 0 bases; J trimming: 8 bases; junction bases outside the gene matches: 1.